The clone carrying this TCR beta chain was detected ten times or more. Its cognate antigen is unknown. The data were obtained in a study of early T cells in non-severe SARS-CoV-2 infection. Findings and limits, study-wide: Database matching using VDJdb favored anti-spike CD8 responses, with private and CD4 specificities left missing.

Individual cDNA molecules carried attached unique molecular identifiers. In TCRdb, the 5' RACE reads were re-called with MiXCR into one record per CDR3 protein. The sample contains about 40,000 distinct CDR3 sequences, approximately 5.9% of which appear only once. Germline CDR1 LGHNA, CDR2 YSLEER. The CDR3 length is 15 residues. The V gene lost 0 bases and the J gene lost 2 bases, with 11 bases spanning the gap. This TCR derives from an adult who was a healthcare worker with PCR-confirmed SARS-CoV-2 infection or an uninfected control (not recorded which). The chain links TRBV4-3 to TRBJ2-7; D not certain. The source was whole blood, collected at baseline. The CDR3 DNA reads as TGCGCCAGCAGCCAAGACCGCAGGAGAACCTACGAGCAGTACTTC. This sequence encodes CASSQDRRRTYEQYF.